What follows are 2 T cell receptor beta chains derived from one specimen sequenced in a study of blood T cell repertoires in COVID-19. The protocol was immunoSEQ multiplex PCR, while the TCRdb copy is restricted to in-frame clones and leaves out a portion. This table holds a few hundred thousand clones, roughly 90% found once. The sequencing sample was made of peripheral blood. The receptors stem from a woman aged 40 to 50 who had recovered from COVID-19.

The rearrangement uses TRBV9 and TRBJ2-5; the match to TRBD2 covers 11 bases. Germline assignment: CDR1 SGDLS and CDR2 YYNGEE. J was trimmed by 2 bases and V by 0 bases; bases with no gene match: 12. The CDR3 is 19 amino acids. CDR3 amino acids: CASSVGTSGSPSPQETQYF. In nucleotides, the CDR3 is TGTGCCAGCAGCGTAGGTACTAGCGGGAGCCCTTCTCCACAAGAGACCCAGTACTTC.

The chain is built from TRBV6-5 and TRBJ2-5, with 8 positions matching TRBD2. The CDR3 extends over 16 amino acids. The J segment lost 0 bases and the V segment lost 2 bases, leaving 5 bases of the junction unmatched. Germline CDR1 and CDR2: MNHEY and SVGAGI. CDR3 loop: CASSYDVAGHQETQYF. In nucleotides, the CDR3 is TGTGCCAGCAGTTACGACGTAGCGGGGCACCAAGAGACCCAGTACTTC.